This TCR beta chain is from a study of breast tumors, draining lymph nodes, adjacent tissues. Trimming took off 1 base at V and 5 bases at J, with 13 bases between the two ends. Germline assignment: CDR1 SGHRS and CDR2 YFSETQ. The CDR3 has 14 amino acids. There are many counts of this clonotype. Samples came from axillary lymph nodes draining the breast cancer. TCRdb passed the multiplex PCR reads through MiXCR, listing each CDR3 protein once. The table shows approximately 150,000 distinct CDR3 sequences, with approximately 33% occurring only once. Material: axillary lymph node tissue. This TCR came from a female donor with breast cancer. Some clones in this sample may be carry-over from other donors' samples. This rearrangement joins TRBV5-1 to TRBJ2-7, with a possible D match to TRBD1 (5 bases). The CDR3 DNA reads as TGCGCCAGCAGCTTGAGGGTGGGGCAGGACGAGCAGTACTTC. Amino acids: CASSLRVGQDEQYF. The whole variable domain, filled in from reference TRBV5-1 and TRBJ2-7, reads KAGVTQTPRYLIKTRGQQVTLSCSPISGHRSVSWYQQTPGQGLQFLFEYFSETQRNKGNFPGRFSGRQFSNSRSEMNVSTLELGDSALYLCASSLRVGQDEQYFGPGTRLTVT.